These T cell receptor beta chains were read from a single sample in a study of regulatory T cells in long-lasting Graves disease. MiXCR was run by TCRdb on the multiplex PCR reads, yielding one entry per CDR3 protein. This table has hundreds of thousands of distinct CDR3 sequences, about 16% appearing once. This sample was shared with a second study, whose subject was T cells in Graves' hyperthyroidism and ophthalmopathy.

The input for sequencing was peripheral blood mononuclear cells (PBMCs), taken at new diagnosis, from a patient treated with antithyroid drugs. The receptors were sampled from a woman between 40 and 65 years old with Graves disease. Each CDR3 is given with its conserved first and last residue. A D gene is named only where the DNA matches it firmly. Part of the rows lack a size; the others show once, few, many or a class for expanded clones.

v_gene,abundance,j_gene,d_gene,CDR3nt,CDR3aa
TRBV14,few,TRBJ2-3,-,TGTGCCAGCAGCCGAACCCCTAGCACAGATACGCAGTATTTT,CASSRTPSTDTQYF
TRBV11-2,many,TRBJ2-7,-,TGTGCCAGCAGCCTCCTGGGGTACGAGCAGTACTTC,CASSLLGYEQYF
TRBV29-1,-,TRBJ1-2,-,TGCAGCGTTGAAGTAGGGGCCGGCTATGGCTACACCTTC,CSVEVGAGYGYTF
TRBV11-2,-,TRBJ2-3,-,TGTGCCAGCAGCCCCCTGGGGAGGGGGGGAGGGTATACGCAGTATTTT,CASSPLGRGGGYTQYF
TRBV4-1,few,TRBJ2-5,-,TGCGCCAGCAGCCAAGAACGGGTCAGAGAACAAGAGACCCAGTACTTC,CASSQERVREQETQYF
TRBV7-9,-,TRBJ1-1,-,TGCGCCAGCAGCCAGACTACAGGACTTAACACTGAAGCTTTCTTT,CASSQTTGLNTEAFF
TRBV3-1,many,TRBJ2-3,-,TGTGCCAGCAGCCAGGAAGGCACAGATACGCAGTATTTT,CASSQEGTDTQYF
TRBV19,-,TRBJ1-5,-,TGTGCCAGTATTGGGACGGCCAGATATAGCAATCAGCCCCAGCATTTT,CASIGTARYSNQPQHF
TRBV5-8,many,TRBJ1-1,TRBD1,TGTGCCAGCAGCCCCAGGGGGCTTTCGGCTTTCTTT,CASSPRGLSAFF
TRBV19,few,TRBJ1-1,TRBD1,TGTGCCAGTAGTATCGGGACAGGGGGCACTGAAGCTTTCTTT,CASSIGTGGTEAFF
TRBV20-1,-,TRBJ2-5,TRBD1,TGCAGTGCTAGAGATCTTAACAGGGGCCAAGAGACCCAGTACTTC,CSARDLNRGQETQYF
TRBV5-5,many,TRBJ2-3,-,TGTGCCAGCGCACAGTGGGAGGATACGCAGTATTTT,CASAQWEDTQYF
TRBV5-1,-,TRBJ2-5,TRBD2,TGCGCCAGCAGCGCGGCCGGGGGGTCCCAAGAGACCCAGTACTTC,CASSAAGGSQETQYF
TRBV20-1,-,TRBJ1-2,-,TGCAGTGCTATCTCCCCGGGATCCGGTATAGGCTACACCTTC,CSAISPGSGIGYTF
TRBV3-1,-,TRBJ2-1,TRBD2,TGTGCCAGCAGCCATTTGGGGGAGGGGGAGCAGTTCTTC,CASSHLGEGEQFF
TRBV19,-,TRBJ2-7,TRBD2,TGTGCCAGTAGTCTGGGGACTAAGGGCGCGCAGTACTTC,CASSLGTKGAQYF
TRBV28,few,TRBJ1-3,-,TGTGCCACCAGAGGGACGGTCTCTGGAAACACCATATATTTT,CATRGTVSGNTIYF
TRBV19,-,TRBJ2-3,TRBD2,TGTGCCAGTAGTAAGGCGGGGGGGCGAACAGATACGCAGTATTTT,CASSKAGGRTDTQYF
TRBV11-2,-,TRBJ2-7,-,TGTGCCAGCAGCCCCTTTTGGAGAAGCTCCTACGAGCAGTACTTC,CASSPFWRSSYEQYF
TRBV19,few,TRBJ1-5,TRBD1,TGTGCCAGTAGTTCGGACAGGGGGACCTATAGCAATCAGCCCCAGCATTTT,CASSSDRGTYSNQPQHF
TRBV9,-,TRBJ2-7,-,TGTGCCAGCAGCGTAGGCAGCAGCCCCAGCATCGAGCAGTACTTC,CASSVGSSPSIEQYF
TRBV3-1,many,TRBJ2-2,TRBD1,TGTGCCAGCAGCCAAGATATCAAGGGGGCGGCCGGGGAGCTGTTTTTT,CASSQDIKGAAGELFF
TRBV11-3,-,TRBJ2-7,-,TGTGCCAGCAGCTTAGATCAGACCCGGACCCCTTCCTACGAGCAGTACTTC,CASSLDQTRTPSYEQYF
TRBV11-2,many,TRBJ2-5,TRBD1,TGTGCCAGCAGCTTAAACAGGGGGGTGGAGACCCAGTACTTC,CASSLNRGVETQYF
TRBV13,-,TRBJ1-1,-,TGTGCCAGCATCCCCCTTATTTTGAACACTGAAGCTTTCTTT,CASIPLILNTEAFF
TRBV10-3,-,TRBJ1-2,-,TGTGCCGCCCGTTCCCAGAACTATGGCTACACCTTC,CAARSQNYGYTF
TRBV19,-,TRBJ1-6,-,TGTGCCAGTAGTATAACAACCCCCTTCGGGGGTTCACCCCTCCACTTT,CASSITTPFGGSPLHF
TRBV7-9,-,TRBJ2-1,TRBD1,TGTGCCAGCAGCTCTCAGATACAGGGGGATGAGCAGTTCTTC,CASSSQIQGDEQFF
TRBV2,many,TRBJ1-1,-,TGTGCCAGCAGTGCCACTAGGGACACTGAAGCTTTCTTT,CASSATRDTEAFF
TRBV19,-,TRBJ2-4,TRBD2,TGTGCCAGTAGTAGGTCCGGGACTAGCGGCAAAAACATTCAGTACTTC,CASSRSGTSGKNIQYF
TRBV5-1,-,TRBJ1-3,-,TGCGCCAGCGCGCTAGGGGGGCTCTCTGGAAACACCATATATTTT,CASALGGLSGNTIYF
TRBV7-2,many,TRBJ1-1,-,TGTGCCAGCAGGGTTGCGGGTGTGAACACTGAAGCTTTCTTT,CASRVAGVNTEAFF
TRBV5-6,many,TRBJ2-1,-,TGTGCCAGCCGGGGGGCCTCCTACAATGAGCAGTTCTTC,CASRGASYNEQFF
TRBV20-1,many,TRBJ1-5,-,TGCAGTGCCTACGGAGGGTCCTCCAATCAGCCCCAGCATTTT,CSAYGGSSNQPQHF
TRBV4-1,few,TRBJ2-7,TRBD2,TGCGCCAGCAGCCAAGATAGGACTAGCGGGGGCTACGAGCAGTACTTC,CASSQDRTSGGYEQYF
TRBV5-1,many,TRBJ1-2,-,TGCGCCAGCAGCAGCCAGGACGTTAACTATGGCTACACCTTC,CASSSQDVNYGYTF
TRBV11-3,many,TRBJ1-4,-,TGTGCCAGCAGCTTAGATGGGAAGTTGGGGAGTGAAAAACTGTTTTTT,CASSLDGKLGSEKLFF
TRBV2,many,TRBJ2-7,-,TGTGCCAGCAGTGATGATCAGGGATACTCCTACGAGCAGTACTTC,CASSDDQGYSYEQYF
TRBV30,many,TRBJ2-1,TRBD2,TGTGCCTGGAGTGTGCTAGCGGGGGGTTTTTCCTACAATGAGCAGTTCTTC,CAWSVLAGGFSYNEQFF
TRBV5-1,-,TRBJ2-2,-,TGCGCCAGCAGCGGGGGACAACCGAACACCGGGGAGCTGTTTTTT,CASSGGQPNTGELFF
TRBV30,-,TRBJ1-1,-,TGTGCCTGGAGTGTATCCATGAACACTGAAGCTTTCTTT,CAWSVSMNTEAFF
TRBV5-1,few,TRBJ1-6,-,TGCGCCAGCAGCTTGCGCAGGGGCTCACCCCTCCACTTT,CASSLRRGSPLHF
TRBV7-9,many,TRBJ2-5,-,TGTGCCAGCAGCCCCTCCCTCCCGGCGGGTCAAGAGACCCAGTACTTC,CASSPSLPAGQETQYF
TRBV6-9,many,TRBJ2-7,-,TGTGCCAGCAGTTACAGGCAACAGACCTACGAGCAGTACTTC,CASSYRQQTYEQYF
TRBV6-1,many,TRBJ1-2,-,TGTGCCAGCACTACCCCGGGGCAGATATTTAACTATGGCTACACCTTC,CASTTPGQIFNYGYTF
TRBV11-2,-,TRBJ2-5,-,TGTGCCAGCAGCTTCTCCGTGGGGGTACAAGAGACCCAGTACTTC,CASSFSVGVQETQYF
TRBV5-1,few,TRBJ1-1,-,TGCGCCAGCAGCAGGGAAGAGGGGCGGAACACTGAAGCTTTCTTT,CASSREEGRNTEAFF
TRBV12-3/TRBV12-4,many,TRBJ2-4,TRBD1,TGTGCCAGCAGTTTAGCGGGACAGGGAGGCAAAAACATTCAGTACTTC,CASSLAGQGGKNIQYF
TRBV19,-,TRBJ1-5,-,TGTGCCAGTCAGGTCCTGAATCAGCCCCAGCATTTT,CASQVLNQPQHF
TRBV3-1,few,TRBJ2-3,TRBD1,TGTGCCAGCAGCCCCCCCCGAGGGGGCGTAGGAGATACGCAGTATTTT,CASSPPRGGVGDTQYF
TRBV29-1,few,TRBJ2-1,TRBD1,TGCAGCGTTCCCCGCCGGGACAGGACCTACAATGAGCAGTTCTTC,CSVPRRDRTYNEQFF
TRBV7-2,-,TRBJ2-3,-,TGTGCCAGCAGCCAAGACGGGGGGCCGACAGATACGCAGTATTTT,CASSQDGGPTDTQYF
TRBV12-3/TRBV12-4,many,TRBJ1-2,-,TGTGCCAGCAGTTTCGACAGGTCGTATGGCTACACCTTC,CASSFDRSYGYTF
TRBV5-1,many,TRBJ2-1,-,TGCGCCAGCACGTTAGCTGGCGTGTCCTACAATGAGCAGTTCTTC,CASTLAGVSYNEQFF
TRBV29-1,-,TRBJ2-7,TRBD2,TGCAGCGTTGTCCCGGGACTAGGGGGCTCCTACGAGCAGTACTTC,CSVVPGLGGSYEQYF